Listed below are T cell receptor beta chains from one sample, sequenced in a study of shared clonotypes between healthy human individuals. Only in-frame clones appear in the TCRdb table, and some are missing; sequencing was by immunoSEQ multiplex PCR. The table lists a few million clones, approximately 96% of them singletons. Sequenced: naive CD4+ T cells sorted from blood. The receptors shown here come from a man younger than 35 in good health. Each CDR3 is given with its conserved first and last residue. Fields, in order: V gene, D gene, J gene, clone size, CDR3 DNA, CDR3 protein. The D gene is left open where the match is weak. Not every row has a clone size; where given, it reads once, few, many or a size class.

v_call: TRBV6-6; d_call: NA; j_call: TRBJ2-5; clone_size: NA; cdr3_nt: TGTGCCAGCAGTTACTCGATTGAGAACCAAGAGACCCAGTACTTC; cdr3_aa: CASSYSIENQETQYF
v_call: TRBV10-1; d_call: NA; j_call: TRBJ2-7; clone_size: NA; cdr3_nt: TGCGCCAGCAGTTTCTCCTACGAGCAGTACTTC; cdr3_aa: CASSFSYEQYF
v_call: TRBV28; d_call: TRBD1; j_call: TRBJ2-7; clone_size: NA; cdr3_nt: TGTGCCAGCAGTTTCGGAACAGGGGTAGCGTCCTACGAGCAGTACTTC; cdr3_aa: CASSFGTGVASYEQYF
v_call: TRBV5-1; d_call: TRBD1; j_call: TRBJ1-2; clone_size: NA; cdr3_nt: TGCGCCAGCAGCTTGGAAACGGACAGGGCCCGTGGCTACACCTTC; cdr3_aa: CASSLETDRARGYTF
v_call: TRBV2; d_call: NA; j_call: TRBJ1-5; clone_size: NA; cdr3_nt: TGTGCCAGCAGAGAAGGGGTTCGGCAGCCCCAGCATTTT; cdr3_aa: CASREGVRQPQHF
v_call: TRBV14; d_call: NA; j_call: TRBJ1-1; clone_size: NA; cdr3_nt: TGTGCCAGCAGCCCGTCCTTGAACACTGAAGCTTTCTTT; cdr3_aa: CASSPSLNTEAFF
v_call: TRBV10-1; d_call: NA; j_call: TRBJ2-7; clone_size: NA; cdr3_nt: TGCGCCAGCAGTGCTGGCAGTTTCGGCCCCGTGTTC; cdr3_aa: CASSAGSFGPVF
v_call: TRBV5-1; d_call: TRBD1; j_call: TRBJ2-7; clone_size: NA; cdr3_nt: TGCGCCAGCAGCCCGGAAAGGGGGCTAGGCTACGAGCAGTACTTC; cdr3_aa: CASSPERGLGYEQYF
v_call: TRBV7-6; d_call: NA; j_call: TRBJ2-7; clone_size: NA; cdr3_nt: TGTGCCAGCAGCCAGCACGAAGGGGCGGTAGAGCAGTACTTC; cdr3_aa: CASSQHEGAVEQYF
v_call: TRBV14; d_call: NA; j_call: TRBJ1-6; clone_size: NA; cdr3_nt: TGTGCCAGCAGCCAAGTAGGATCACCCCTCCACTTT; cdr3_aa: CASSQVGSPLHF
v_call: TRBV7-2; d_call: TRBD1; j_call: TRBJ1-6; clone_size: NA; cdr3_nt: TGTGCCAGCAGCTTAGCGCGGGACAGGAATTCACCCCTCCACTTT; cdr3_aa: CASSLARDRNSPLHF
v_call: TRBV4-1; d_call: TRBD1; j_call: TRBJ2-1; clone_size: NA; cdr3_nt: TGCGCCAGCAGCCAAAGCCCAAAGGGACAGGGATGGTACAATGAGCAGTTCTTC; cdr3_aa: CASSQSPKGQGWYNEQFF
v_call: TRBV10-3; d_call: NA; j_call: TRBJ2-3; clone_size: once; cdr3_nt: TGTGCCATCAGTGCGAAGGGATCTAGCACAGATACGCAGTATTTT; cdr3_aa: CAISAKGSSTDTQYF
v_call: TRBV5-6; d_call: NA; j_call: TRBJ1-6; clone_size: NA; cdr3_nt: TGTGCCAGCAGCTTGGAATCCAGGCCCTATAATTCACCCCTCCACTTT; cdr3_aa: CASSLESRPYNSPLHF
v_call: TRBV7-6; d_call: TRBD2; j_call: TRBJ2-1; clone_size: NA; cdr3_nt: TGTGCCAGCAGCTTCGGGACTAGCTCCCACAATGAGCAGTTCTTC; cdr3_aa: CASSFGTSSHNEQFF
v_call: TRBV7-2; d_call: TRBD2; j_call: TRBJ2-7; clone_size: NA; cdr3_nt: TGTGCCAGCAGCCCGAGCGGGAGGGCCTACGAGCAGTACTTC; cdr3_aa: CASSPSGRAYEQYF
v_call: TRBV4-1; d_call: TRBD2; j_call: TRBJ2-1; clone_size: NA; cdr3_nt: TGCGCCAGCAGACTAATCGTTATACACGGGAGGGCCTACAATGAGCAGTTCTTC; cdr3_aa: CASRLIVIHGRAYNEQFF
v_call: TRBV6-5; d_call: NA; j_call: TRBJ2-2; clone_size: NA; cdr3_nt: TGTGCCAGCATACCGGGGGACACGAACACCGGGGAGCTGTTTTTT; cdr3_aa: CASIPGDTNTGELFF
v_call: TRBV14; d_call: TRBD1; j_call: TRBJ2-7; clone_size: NA; cdr3_nt: TGTGCCAGCAGCCCGCTGGGACAGGGGATGAGGGAGCAGTACTTC; cdr3_aa: CASSPLGQGMREQYF
v_call: TRBV10-3; d_call: NA; j_call: TRBJ1-1; clone_size: NA; cdr3_nt: TGTGCCATCAGTGAGTCCGGACAGAGGACTGAAGCTTTCTTT; cdr3_aa: CAISESGQRTEAFF
v_call: TRBV7-2; d_call: TRBD2; j_call: TRBJ2-1; clone_size: NA; cdr3_nt: TGTGCCAGCAGCTGGGAGTCTAGCGGGAGGGTTAATGAGCAGTTCTTC; cdr3_aa: CASSWESSGRVNEQFF
v_call: TRBV4-2; d_call: TRBD2; j_call: TRBJ2-7; clone_size: NA; cdr3_nt: TGTGCCAGCAGCCAAGAATCTGGACTAGCTACCTACGAGCAGTACTTC; cdr3_aa: CASSQESGLATYEQYF
v_call: TRBV19; d_call: NA; j_call: TRBJ2-7; clone_size: once; cdr3_nt: TGTGCCAGTAGTTCCGGAGGGGGCTACGAGCAGTACTTC; cdr3_aa: CASSSGGGYEQYF
v_call: TRBV5-4; d_call: NA; j_call: TRBJ2-5; clone_size: once; cdr3_nt: TGTGCCAGCAGCCAGCAGGGGCCCCAAGAGACCCAGTACTTC; cdr3_aa: CASSQQGPQETQYF
v_call: TRBV5-4; d_call: NA; j_call: TRBJ2-5; clone_size: NA; cdr3_nt: TGTGCCAGCAGCTCGAATCAACTAGAGAGACACTTC; cdr3_aa: CASSSNQLERHF
v_call: TRBV7-2; d_call: TRBD2; j_call: TRBJ2-1; clone_size: NA; cdr3_nt: TGTGCCAGCAGCCCGGGACTAGCCTCCTACAATGAGCAGTTCTTC; cdr3_aa: CASSPGLASYNEQFF
v_call: TRBV6-6; d_call: NA; j_call: TRBJ1-3; clone_size: once; cdr3_nt: TGTGCCAGCAGCACAGGGTCTGGAAACACCATATATTTT; cdr3_aa: CASSTGSGNTIYF
v_call: TRBV6-5; d_call: NA; j_call: TRBJ2-7; clone_size: NA; cdr3_nt: TGTGCCAGCAGTACGGGGAGCCACTACGAGCAGTACTTC; cdr3_aa: CASSTGSHYEQYF
v_call: TRBV9; d_call: TRBD1; j_call: TRBJ2-7; clone_size: NA; cdr3_nt: TGTGCCAGCAGCCCCCGGACAGGGGGCGTCTACGAGCAGTACTTC; cdr3_aa: CASSPRTGGVYEQYF
v_call: TRBV19; d_call: TRBD2; j_call: TRBJ2-2; clone_size: NA; cdr3_nt: TGTGCCAGTAGTATTTTTATTAGCGGGGCTGGCACCGGGGAGCTGTTTTTT; cdr3_aa: CASSIFISGAGTGELFF
v_call: TRBV18; d_call: TRBD1; j_call: TRBJ2-3; clone_size: NA; cdr3_nt: TGTGCCAGCTCACCACCCGGGACAGGGGACTCTACGCAGTATTTT; cdr3_aa: CASSPPGTGDSTQYF
v_call: TRBV2; d_call: TRBD1; j_call: TRBJ2-7; clone_size: NA; cdr3_nt: TGTGCCAGCAGGATCGATGTAGGACAGGGACCCTACGAGCAGTACTTC; cdr3_aa: CASRIDVGQGPYEQYF
v_call: TRBV6-1; d_call: NA; j_call: TRBJ1-5; clone_size: NA; cdr3_nt: TGTGCCAGCAGTGATACAGGTGGCCAGCCCCAGCATTTT; cdr3_aa: CASSDTGGQPQHF
v_call: TRBV2; d_call: NA; j_call: TRBJ2-3; clone_size: NA; cdr3_nt: TGTGCCTCCACTCGGGCCCGGGATACGCAGTATTTT; cdr3_aa: CASTRARDTQYF
v_call: TRBV15; d_call: TRBD1; j_call: TRBJ1-2; clone_size: NA; cdr3_nt: TGTGCCACCAGCAGAGATAAGGGACAGGGCCAACTCTATGGCTACACCTTC; cdr3_aa: CATSRDKGQGQLYGYTF
v_call: TRBV11-2; d_call: TRBD1; j_call: TRBJ2-5; clone_size: NA; cdr3_nt: TGTGCCAGCAGCCCGGGACAGCTCCAAGAGACCCAGTACTTC; cdr3_aa: CASSPGQLQETQYF
v_call: TRBV9; d_call: NA; j_call: TRBJ1-4; clone_size: NA; cdr3_nt: TGTGCCAGCAGCGCCCTCGGGGAGGCGGAAGATGAAAAACTGTTTTTT; cdr3_aa: CASSALGEAEDEKLFF
v_call: TRBV5-1; d_call: NA; j_call: TRBJ2-5; clone_size: once; cdr3_nt: TGCGCCAGCAGCCTACGCGGATCCGTCGAGTACTTC; cdr3_aa: CASSLRGSVEYF
v_call: TRBV30; d_call: TRBD1; j_call: TRBJ1-5; clone_size: once; cdr3_nt: TGTGCCTGGCGCACCATCAGGGGGGGGCCCCCAAACCATTATAGCAATCAGCCCCAGCATTTT; cdr3_aa: CAWRTIRGGPPNHYSNQPQHF
v_call: TRBV28; d_call: NA; j_call: TRBJ2-7; clone_size: NA; cdr3_nt: TGTGCCAGCAGTTTATGGGTAGGGGCGGGCGAGCAGTACTTC; cdr3_aa: CASSLWVGAGEQYF
v_call: TRBV4-1; d_call: NA; j_call: TRBJ2-2; clone_size: NA; cdr3_nt: TGCGCCAGCAGCCAAGATAGTTGGAACACCGGGGAGCTGTTTTTT; cdr3_aa: CASSQDSWNTGELFF
v_call: TRBV10-3; d_call: TRBD1; j_call: TRBJ2-5; clone_size: NA; cdr3_nt: TGTGCCATCGGAGTGGACAGGGGGCGAGAGACCCAGTACTTC; cdr3_aa: CAIGVDRGRETQYF
v_call: TRBV11-2; d_call: TRBD1; j_call: TRBJ2-5; clone_size: NA; cdr3_nt: TGTGCCAGCAGCTTATCCCGACAGGGATGGAGGTTAGGAGAGACCCAGTACTTC; cdr3_aa: CASSLSRQGWRLGETQYF
v_call: TRBV5-4; d_call: TRBD1; j_call: TRBJ1-1; clone_size: NA; cdr3_nt: TGTGCCAGCAGCTCGACAGGGTTGAACACTGAAGCTTTCTTT; cdr3_aa: CASSSTGLNTEAFF
v_call: TRBV28; d_call: NA; j_call: TRBJ2-6; clone_size: NA; cdr3_nt: TGTGCCAGCTCGACAGGGAGGTACGTCCTGACTTTC; cdr3_aa: CASSTGRYVLTF
v_call: TRBV30; d_call: NA; j_call: TRBJ1-2; clone_size: NA; cdr3_nt: TGTGCCTGGGACGACCGCTGGGGCTACACCTTC; cdr3_aa: CAWDDRWGYTF
v_call: TRBV7-9; d_call: NA; j_call: TRBJ2-2; clone_size: NA; cdr3_nt: TGTGCCAGCAGCTTAGATCTCGGGGCGGCTGGGGAGCTGTTTTTT; cdr3_aa: CASSLDLGAAGELFF
v_call: TRBV30; d_call: NA; j_call: TRBJ1-1; clone_size: NA; cdr3_nt: TGTGCCTGGACCAAAACAGGGAGGACTGAAGCTTTCTTT; cdr3_aa: CAWTKTGRTEAFF
v_call: TRBV10-3; d_call: TRBD1; j_call: TRBJ1-4; clone_size: NA; cdr3_nt: TGTGCCATCGGGACAGCCAATGAAAAACTGTTTTTT; cdr3_aa: CAIGTANEKLFF
v_call: TRBV5-4; d_call: NA; j_call: TRBJ1-2; clone_size: NA; cdr3_nt: TGTGCCAGCAGACCCAGAGATAACTATGGCTACACCTTC; cdr3_aa: CASRPRDNYGYTF
v_call: TRBV9; d_call: NA; j_call: TRBJ2-1; clone_size: NA; cdr3_nt: TGTGCCAGCAGCGTACTTGACACCTACAATGAGCAGTTCTTC; cdr3_aa: CASSVLDTYNEQFF
v_call: TRBV6-6; d_call: NA; j_call: TRBJ2-2; clone_size: NA; cdr3_nt: TGTGCCATCCAGGCCGTGGAACGGGGGGAGCTGTTTTTT; cdr3_aa: CAIQAVERGELFF
v_call: TRBV2; d_call: NA; j_call: TRBJ2-3; clone_size: NA; cdr3_nt: TGTGCCAGCATTAACGAAGTTCCTAGCACAGATACGCAGTATTTT; cdr3_aa: CASINEVPSTDTQYF
v_call: TRBV12-5; d_call: TRBD1; j_call: TRBJ1-6; clone_size: NA; cdr3_nt: TGTGCTAGGGATCCAGGGGGTAATAATTCACCCCTCCACTTT; cdr3_aa: CARDPGGNNSPLHF
v_call: TRBV10-3; d_call: NA; j_call: TRBJ2-2; clone_size: NA; cdr3_nt: TGTGCCATCAGTGACGGAAAAGGGAAGGGGACCGGGGAGCTGTTTTTT; cdr3_aa: CAISDGKGKGTGELFF
v_call: TRBV28; d_call: NA; j_call: TRBJ2-5; clone_size: once; cdr3_nt: TGTGCCAGCAGTTCCCCGGACTCGCAAGAGACCCAGTACTTC; cdr3_aa: CASSSPDSQETQYF
v_call: TRBV5-4; d_call: NA; j_call: TRBJ2-2; clone_size: NA; cdr3_nt: TGTGCCAGCAGCCGCGGGACTCCCCTAGGGGACACCGGGGAGCTGTTTTTT; cdr3_aa: CASSRGTPLGDTGELFF
v_call: TRBV6-6; d_call: NA; j_call: TRBJ1-6; clone_size: NA; cdr3_nt: TGTGCCAGCGGGGGGGCAAGTGTGATGCCCCTCCACTTT; cdr3_aa: CASGGASVMPLHF
v_call: TRBV5-4; d_call: NA; j_call: TRBJ2-3; clone_size: NA; cdr3_nt: TGTGCCAGCAGCTTAGGAGGGGGTACAGATACGCAGTATTTT; cdr3_aa: CASSLGGGTDTQYF